This T cell receptor beta chain was profiled in a study of blood T cells in healthy people across ages. Findings and limits, study-wide: Total diversity from one million sequenced T cells was likely underestimated.

Next came a second PCR, run for about 7 to 12 cycles, which used a sample-barcoded 5' primer along with a J-beta primer mix. In TCRdb, the 5' RACE reads were re-called with MiXCR into one record per CDR3 protein. The sample contains hundreds of thousands of distinct CDR3 sequences, 25% to 30% of which appear only once. CDR1 MGHDK and CDR2 SYGVNS come from the germline V gene. Trimming cost V 6 bases and J 6 bases; bases outside gene matches: 7. The CDR3 runs to 14 residues. Concerning this clonotype: Antigen: not known.

This TCR was sampled from a woman aged 70 to 79 in good health. The specimen sequenced was blood. J is TRBJ2-7 and V is TRBV25-1; 11 nucleotides line up with TRBD2. The CDR3 DNA is TGTGCCAGCAGCTTACTAGCGGGAGAATCCGAGCAGTACTTC. Protein product: CASSLLAGESEQYF.